These 22 T cell receptor beta chains share one sample of origin, sequenced in a study of CD8+CD57+ T cells in acquired aplastic anemia listed by TCRdb under 2018. TCRdb shows the sequencer as Illumina HiSeq 2000. Profiling of TCR beta VDJ combinations and CDR3 sequences used genomic DNA as the template. TCRdb applied fastp at Q25 and MiXCR to the public reads, then kept only in-frame beta chains. Merged by CDR3 protein, the rows form single entries marked with the most common genes and DNA. The sample table contains about 220,000 distinct CDR3 sequences; only one count was recorded for 47% of them. Of the sample, over 7.5% is held by the ten largest clones. Patients chosen for sequencing had shown expansion of CD8+CD57+ cells by flow cytometry. The sample comprised sorted CD4+, CD8+, or CD8+CD57+ T cells (not recorded which) from PBMCs. The source of these receptors is a human donor with aplastic anemia.

This clonotype was picked up many times. The rearrangement links TRBV9 to TRBJ2-5; D perhaps matches TRBD2 (5 bases). With 4 bases removed from V and 3 bases from J, the gap between germline ends came to 13 bases. CDR1 is SGDLS, CDR2 YYNGEE, per germline. The CDR3 loop spans 14 amino acids. The CDR3 region has the DNA TGTGCCAGCAGCCCCGGGAACGCTAAAGAGACCCAGTACTTC. Translated, it gives CASSPGNAKETQYF. The entire variable domain, with the rest obtained from reference TRBV9 and TRBJ2-5, is as follows: DSGVTQTPKHLITATGQRVTLRCSPRSGDLSVYWYQQSLDQGLQFLIQYYNGEERAKGNILERFSAQQFPDLHSELNLSSLELGDSALYFCASSPGNAKETQYFGPGTRLLVL.

This clonotype has a count of ten or more. The CDR3 coding sequence is TGTGCCAGCAGCCCTAAGGGGGTCTTTGACCCTCGCGAGCAGTACTTC. It yields the protein CASSPKGVFDPREQYF. The V and J genes are TRBV9 and TRBJ2-7; TRBD1 is a possible D gene (6 bases). Trimming shortened V by 4 bases and J by 6 bases, and 23 bases separated the two germline ends. CDR1 and CDR2 (germline): SGDLS, YYNGEE. The CDR3 consists of 16 residues.

Turning to this clonotype: Mismatch with germline at one junction end may stem from a read error. The chain joins TRBV5-5 to TRBJ2-2; 7 bases fit TRBD1. CDR1 and CDR2 (germline): SGHKS, YYEKEE (reference sequence). The CDR3 has 15 amino acids. CDR3 loop: CASRLETGVAGELFF. CDR3 in DNA: TGTGCCAGCAGGTTGGAAACAGGGGTGGCCGGGGAGCTGTTTTTT. The full variable domain, rest sourced from reference TRBV5-5 and TRBJ2-2, is DAGVTQSPTHLIKTRGQQVTLRCSPISGHKSVSWYQQVLGQGPQFIFQYYEKEERGRGNFPDRFSARQFPNYSSELNVNALLLGDSALYLCASRLETGVAGELFFGEGSRLTVL.

On this clonotype itself: Because it lacks the conserved phenylalanine or tryptophan at the end, this CDR3 is likely a read error. Because the CDR3's place on the DNA is in doubt, the DNA is left out and the CDR3 is given as listed by TCRdb. The rearrangement uses TRBV20-1 and TRBJ2-7; the listed D gene, TRBD2, was not tested against the DNA. A total of 14 residues make up the CDR3, ends included. The germline CDR1 and CDR2 sequences are DFQATT and SNEGSKA (reference sequence). The CDR3 loop reads CSARPRGGWGEQCL.

This clonotype was picked up one time. CDR3 residues: CASSPKARAVSNQPQHF. In DNA form, the CDR3 reads TGTGCCAGCAGCCCCAAAGCGAGGGCAGTTAGCAATCAGCCCCAGCATTTT. The chain employs TRBV9 and TRBJ1-5; D call uncertain. Between the trimmed V and J ends, which lost 4 bases and 0 bases, there was a span of 17 bases. Germline V gene sequence: CDR1 SGDLS, CDR2 YYNGEE. The CDR3 has 17 amino acids.

The table lists this clonotype with a few counts. V and J are TRBV27 and TRBJ1-2; TRBD1 agrees at 7 bases. The CDR3 loop spans 15 amino acids. CDR1 is MNHEY and CDR2 is SMNVEV in the germline V gene (reference sequence). V was pared by 6 bases and J by 3 bases, with 10 bases of the junction left unmatched. For the CDR3, the DNA is TGTGCCAGCAGCTTGGGTTACAGGGGTGACTATGGCTACACCTTC. Amino acids: CASSLGYRGDYGYTF.

In this sample, this clonotype turned up many times. V gene TRBV6-5 combines with J gene TRBJ2-7; D gene ambiguous. V gave up 3 bases and J gave up 4 bases, with 19 bases separating them. Germline-derived CDR1 and CDR2 are MNHEY and SVGAGI. The CDR3 spans 16 residues. CDR3: CASSYDRHDERYEQYF. The DNA of the CDR3 is TGTGCCAGCAGTTATGATCGGCACGACGAAAGGTACGAGCAGTACTTC.

Notes on this clonotype: Mismatch with germline at one junction end may stem from a read error. This chain uses TRBV15 with TRBJ2-3, with 7 positions matching TRBD2. CDR3 size: 15 residues. Germline V gives CDR1 LNHNV, CDR2 YYDKDF (reference sequence). CDR3 protein: CATGSRLAGTDTRYF. DNA of the CDR3: TGTGCCACCGGCAGTCGACTAGCCGGCACAGATACGCGGTATTTT.

This clonotype has ten or more counts. The gene calls are TRBV20-1 and TRBJ1-5; D not resolved. Germline V gene data show CDR1 as DFQATT and CDR2 as SNEGSKA (reference sequence). Trimming stripped 5 bases from V and 0 bases from J, with 11 bases between. The CDR3 spans 14 residues. The CDR3 protein is CSAWTVDSNQPQHF. CDR3 coding DNA: TGCAGTGCTTGGACGGTTGATAGCAATCAGCCCCAGCATTTT.

The gene calls are TRBV19 and TRBJ1-1, with D possibly TRBD1 on 5 matching bases. The CDR3 is 14 amino acids. The germline gives CDR1 LNHDA, CDR2 SQIVND (reference sequence). Trimming stripped 3 bases from V and 1 base from J, with 9 bases between. The CDR3 loop is CASSILTGNTEAFF. In DNA form, the CDR3 reads TGTGCCAGTAGTATTCTTACAGGGAACACTGAAGCTTTCTTT. Looking up the rest from reference TRBV19 and TRBJ1-1 gives the full variable domain: DGGITQSPKYLFRKEGQNVTLSCEQNLNHDAMYWYRQDPGQGLRLIYYSQIVNDFQKGDIAEGYSVSREKKESFPLTVTSAQKNPTAFYLCASSILTGNTEAFFGQGTRLTVV.

The V and J genes are TRBV20-1 and TRBJ1-2; 8 bases align to TRBD1. The V gene's germline CDR1 is DFQATT and CDR2 SNEGSKA (reference sequence). Trimming removed 7 bases from V and 6 bases from J; junction bases left unmatched: 10. The CDR3 spans 13 residues. CDR3 loop: CSGGGQGLDGYTF. In nucleotides, the CDR3 is TGCAGTGGGGGCGGACAGGGTCTAGATGGCTACACCTTC.

This clonotype was detected ten times or more. The rearrangement links TRBV20-1 to TRBJ1-1; TRBD1 agrees at 9 bases. The CDR3 covers 14 residues. V dropped 4 bases and J dropped 6; count of bases not matched to a gene: 9. Per germline, CDR1 DFQATT and CDR2 SNEGSKA (reference sequence). CDR3 sequence: CSAKSGQGYAEAFF. In DNA form, the CDR3 reads TGCAGTGCTAAAAGCGGACAGGGGTACGCTGAAGCTTTCTTT.

This clonotype was seen repeatedly, ten times or more. The chain carries TRBV7-9 and TRBJ1-1; the D is unclear. V was trimmed by 2 bases and J by 1 base, leaving 5 bases between them. Germline V gene sequence: CDR1 SEHNR, CDR2 FQNEAQ (reference sequence). There are 13 residues in the CDR3. The CDR3 is CASSLIENTEAFF. The CDR3 region has the DNA TGTGCCAGCAGCTTAATTGAGAACACTGAAGCTTTCTTT. Full variable domain (outside the CDR3, taken from reference TRBV7-9 and TRBJ1-1): DTGVSQNPRHKITKRGQNVTFRCDPISEHNRLYWYRQTLGQGPEFLTYFQNEAQLEKSRLLSDRFSAERPKGSFSTLEIQRTEQGDSAMYLCASSLIENTEAFFGQGTRLTVV.

There are many counts of this clonotype. The junction departs from germline at one end; a sequencing error may be responsible. The chain is built from TRBV29-1 and TRBJ2-1; D remains ambiguous. From germline, CDR1 is SQVTM and CDR2 ANQGSEA. This CDR3 is built from 14 residues. DNA of the CDR3: TGCAGCGTTGAATCCGTGGGCTCCTGCAATGAGCAGTTCTTC. It is translated as CSVESVGSCNEQFF.

This clonotype appeared a few times. The V call is TRBV25-1, the J call TRBJ2-3; 8 nucleotides align to TRBD1. Germline-derived CDR1 and CDR2 are MGHDK and SYGVNS. Germline trimming cut 9 bases from V and 2 bases from J; bases unmatched to any gene: 7. The CDR3 totals 14 residues. In DNA, the CDR3 is TGTGCCAGTTCCGGGACAGGTATCACAGATACGCAGTATTTT. Translation: CASSGTGITDTQYF.

This clonotype appeared many times. This chain links TRBV10-1 with TRBJ2-3, with 8 bases that match TRBD1. The germline V gene has CDR1 WNHNN and CDR2 SYGVQD (reference sequence). With 0 bases clipped from V and 2 bases from J, the junction kept 4 bases outside the gene matches. The CDR3 length is 16 residues. The CDR3 spells CASSESEDRATDTQYF. DNA of the CDR3: TGCGCCAGCAGTGAGTCTGAGGACAGGGCCACAGATACGCAGTATTTT.

As for this clonotype: This is likely a read error, given that the CDR3 carries no conserved phenylalanine or tryptophan at its end. The DNA is left out, because the CDR3 cannot be placed on it with certainty; the CDR3 is given as TCRdb lists it. The V gene is TRBV10-3, the J gene TRBJ2-5. The germline CDR1 and CDR2 sequences are ENHRY and SYGVKD. The CDR3 spans 8 amino acids, including both terminal residues. CDR3 residues: CAISDSSP.

This clonotype was counted ten times or more. This sequence joins TRBV7-9 and TRBJ2-1; 8 nucleotides align to TRBD2. This CDR3 region has 13 residues. J gave up 8 bases and V 5 bases, and 5 bases lay outside the gene matches. Germline lookup yields CDR1 SEHNR and CDR2 FQNEAQ (reference sequence). CDR3 region: CASSHSGDHEQFF. For the CDR3, the DNA is TGTGCCAGCAGCCATAGCGGGGACCATGAGCAGTTCTTC.

As regards this clonotype: Given a much more abundant clone one base away, this may be a read error. The rearrangement joins TRBV20-1 to TRBJ2-1, with D possibly matching TRBD2 (5 bases). The length of the CDR3 is 14 residues. Germline V gene sequence: CDR1 DFQATT, CDR2 SNEGSKA (reference sequence). CDR3 residues: CSARDIRDWNGQFF. CDR3 sequence (DNA): TGCAGTGCTAGAGATATCCGGGATTGGAATGGGCAGTTCTTC.

This rearrangement joins TRBV25-1 to TRBJ1-2, with a tentative D call TRBD1 (5 bases). Trimming shortened V by 4 bases and J by 0 bases, and 27 bases separated the two germline ends. CDR1 and CDR2 (germline): MGHDK, SYGVNS. The CDR3 spans 20 residues. CDR3 region: CASSAGAAEAFLCANYGYTF. DNA of the CDR3: TGTGCCAGCAGTGCTGGGGCTGCTGAAGCTTTCTTATGTGCTAACTATGGCTACACCTTC.

Regarding this clonotype: This could be a read error, since a much larger clone is one nucleotide away. The chain is built from TRBV6-5 and TRBJ2-7; D not resolved. Germline V gene data show CDR1 as MNHEY and CDR2 as SVGAGI. The CDR3 has 13 residues. CDR3 nucleotide sequence: TGTGCCAGCAGTACAAGTATCTCCTACGAGCAGTGCTTC. Its translation is CASSTSISYEQCF.

This clonotype was recorded a few times. Since a much larger clone is just one base distant, this may be a read error. The chain carries TRBV7-8 and TRBJ2-7, with D perhaps TRBD1 (5 bases). Germline lookup yields CDR1 SGHVS and CDR2 FQNEAQ. The length of the CDR3 is 13 residues. CDR3 region: CASSPDRIYERYF. The CDR3 region has the DNA TGTGCCAGCAGCCCAGACAGAATCTACGAGCGGTACTTC.